This T cell receptor (beta chain) was sequenced in a study of T cell responses to AZD1222 COVID-19 vaccine. In the study overall: Pooling of second doses given at about 4 or about 12 weeks was done.

On this clone: What it binds is unknown.

Broader study findings: It was only a handful of AZD1222 recipients who were seropositive at baseline. Unmutated variant regions reportedly attract nearly half of all spike-specific TCRs. Repertoires were sampled only after the peak T cell response.

The length of the CDR3 is 15 residues. Trimming cost V 4 bases and J 4 bases; bases outside gene matches: 8. CDR1 and CDR2 from the germline V gene are SGHRS and YFSETQ. TCRdb's table, derived via immunoSEQ multiplex PCR, lists solely in-frame clones and lacks some. The sample gives roughly 120,000 clones, roughly 90% of which show up once; 13% to 15% is in the top ten. The J gene is TRBJ1-2, the V gene TRBV5-1; 9 bases map to TRBD1. This sample comprised peripheral blood, obtained on day 0 of AZD1222 vaccination. This TCR derives from an adult in good health. CDR3 in amino acids: CASSPSLDRGYGYTF. DNA for the CDR3: TGCGCCAGCAGCCCTAGTTTGGACAGGGGCTATGGCTACACCTTC. The full variable domain, rest sourced from reference TRBV5-1 and TRBJ1-2, is KAGVTQTPRYLIKTRGQQVTLSCSPISGHRSVSWYQQTPGQGLQFLFEYFSETQRNKGNFPGRFSGRQFSNSRSEMNVSTLELGDSALYLCASSPSLDRGYGYTFGSGTRLTVV.